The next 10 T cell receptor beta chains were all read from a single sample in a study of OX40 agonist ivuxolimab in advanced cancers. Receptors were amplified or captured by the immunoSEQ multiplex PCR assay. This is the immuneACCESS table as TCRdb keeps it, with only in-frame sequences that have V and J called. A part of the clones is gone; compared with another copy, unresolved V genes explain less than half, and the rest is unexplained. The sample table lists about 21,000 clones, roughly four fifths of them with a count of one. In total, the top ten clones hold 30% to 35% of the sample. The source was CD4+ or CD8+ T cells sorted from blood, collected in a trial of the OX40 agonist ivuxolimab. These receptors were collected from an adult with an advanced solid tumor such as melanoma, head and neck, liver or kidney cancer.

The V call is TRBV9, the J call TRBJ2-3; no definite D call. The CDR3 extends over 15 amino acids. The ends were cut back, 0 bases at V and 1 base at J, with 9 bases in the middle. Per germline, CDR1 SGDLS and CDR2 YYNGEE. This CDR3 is CASSVAMAGTDTQYF. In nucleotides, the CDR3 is TGTGCCAGCAGCGTAGCTATGGCGGGCACAGATACGCAGTATTTT. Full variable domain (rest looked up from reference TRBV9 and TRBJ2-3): DSGVTQTPKHLITATGQRVTLRCSPRSGDLSVYWYQQSLDQGLQFLIQYYNGEERAKGNILERFSAQQFPDLHSELNLSSLELGDSALYFCASSVAMAGTDTQYFGPGTRLTVL.

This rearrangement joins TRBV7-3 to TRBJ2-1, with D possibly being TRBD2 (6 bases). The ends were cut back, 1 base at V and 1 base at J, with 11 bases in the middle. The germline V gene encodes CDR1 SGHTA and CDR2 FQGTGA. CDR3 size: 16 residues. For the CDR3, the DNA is TGTGCCAGCAGCTTAAACGGGGGAGGTTCCTACAATGAGCAGTTCTTC. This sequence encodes CASSLNGGGSYNEQFF.

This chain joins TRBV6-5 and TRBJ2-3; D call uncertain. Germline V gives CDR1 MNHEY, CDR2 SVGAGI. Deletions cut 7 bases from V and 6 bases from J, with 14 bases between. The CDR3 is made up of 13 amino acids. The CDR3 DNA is TGTGCCAGCACTCCCCGGCGGCGGGATACGCAGTATTTT. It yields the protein CASTPRRRDTQYF.

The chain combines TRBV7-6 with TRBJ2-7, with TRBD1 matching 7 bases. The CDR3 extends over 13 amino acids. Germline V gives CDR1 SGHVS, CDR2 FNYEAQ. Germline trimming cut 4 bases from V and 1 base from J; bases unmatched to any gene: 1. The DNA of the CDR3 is TGTGCCAGCAGCTGGGGACAGTCCTACGAGCAGTACTTC. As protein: CASSWGQSYEQYF.

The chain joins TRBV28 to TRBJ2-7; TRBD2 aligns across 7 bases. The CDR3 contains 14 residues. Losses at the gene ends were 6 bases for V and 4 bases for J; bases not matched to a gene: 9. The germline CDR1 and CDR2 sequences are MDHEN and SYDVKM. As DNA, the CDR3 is TGTGCCAGCAGCACAACCGGGACTAATTACGAGCAGTACTTC. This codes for CASSTTGTNYEQYF.

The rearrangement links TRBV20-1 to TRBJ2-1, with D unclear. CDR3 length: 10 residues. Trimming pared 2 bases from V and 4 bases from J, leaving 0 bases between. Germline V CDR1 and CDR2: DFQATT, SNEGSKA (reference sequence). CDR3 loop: CSARYNEQFF. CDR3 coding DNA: TGCAGTGCTAGATACAATGAGCAGTTCTTC.

The CDR3 coding sequence is TGTGCCAGCAGTGAAGCGGTCAGGGGGTTAGACGAGCAGTACTTC. Translation: CASSEAVRGLDEQYF. This chain joins TRBV2 and TRBJ2-5, with 7 bases identical to TRBD1. The J call is in doubt because the DNA end fits TRBJ2-7 better. The CDR3 covers 15 residues. The V gene's germline CDR1 is SNHLY and CDR2 FYNNEI.

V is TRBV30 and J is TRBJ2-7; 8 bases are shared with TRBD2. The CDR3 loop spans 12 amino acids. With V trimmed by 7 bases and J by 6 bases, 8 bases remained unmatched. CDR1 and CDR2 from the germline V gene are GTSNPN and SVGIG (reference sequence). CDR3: CAYSGRFREQYF. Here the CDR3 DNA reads TGTGCCTACAGCGGGAGATTCCGCGAGCAGTACTTC.

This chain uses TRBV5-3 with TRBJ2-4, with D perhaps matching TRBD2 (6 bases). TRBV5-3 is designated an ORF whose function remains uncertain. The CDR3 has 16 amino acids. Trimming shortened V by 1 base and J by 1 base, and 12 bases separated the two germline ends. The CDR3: CARSLRRDLAKNIQYF. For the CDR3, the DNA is TGTGCCAGAAGCTTGCGGCGGGATCTCGCCAAAAACATTCAGTACTTC.

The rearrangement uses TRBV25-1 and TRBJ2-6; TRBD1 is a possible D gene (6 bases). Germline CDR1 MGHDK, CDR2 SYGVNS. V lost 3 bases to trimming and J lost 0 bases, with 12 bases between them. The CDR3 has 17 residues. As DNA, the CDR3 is TGTGCCAGCAGTGACCCACAGGGAAGCTCTGGGGCCAACGTCCTGACTTTC. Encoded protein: CASSDPQGSSGANVLTF.